This is a list of T cell receptor beta chains from one sample in a study of radiotherapy plus CTLA-4 blockade in lung cancer. Produced via immunoSEQ multiplex PCR; TCRdb's table is partial and in-frame only. Seen here are about 87,000 clones, around nine tenths observed once, and the top ten hold about a sixth. The sequencing used peripheral blood, collected from a patient treated with radiotherapy plus ipilimumab. The receptor source for this set is a human donor with non-small cell lung cancer that progressed on radiotherapy plus ipilimumab. The CDR3 runs from the conserved cysteine through the conserved F or W. Fields, in order: J gene, V gene, clone size, D gene, CDR3 protein, CDR3 DNA. A D gene is named only where the DNA matches it firmly. The size entry is marked missing in some rows and otherwise reads once, few, many or a size class.

>TRBJ1-4|TRBV30|-|-
CAWSQMAAGEKLFF
TGTGCCTGGAGTCAGATGGCAGCGGGTGAAAAACTGTTTTTT
>TRBJ2-7|TRBV5-6|once|-
CASSPDGGFEQYF
TGTGCCAGCAGCCCCGACGGGGGTTTCGAGCAGTACTTC
>TRBJ2-3|TRBV4-3|-|TRBD1
CASSQGGQVRFTDTQYF
TGCGCCAGCAGCCAAGGGGGACAGGTTAGATTCACAGATACGCAGTATTTT
>TRBJ2-2|TRBV28|-|-
CASSLLSPDSNTGELFF
TGTGCCAGCAGTTTATTGAGTCCGGATTCGAACACCGGGGAGCTGTTTTTT
>TRBJ1-3|TRBV19|-|-
CASTSTIPANTIYF
TGTGCCAGTACCTCCACAATACCTGCAAACACCATATATTTT
>TRBJ1-5|TRBV30|once|-
CAWSGQGVNQPQHF
TGTGCCTGGAGTGGTCAGGGCGTGAATCAGCCCCAGCATTTT
>TRBJ1-1|TRBV9|-|-
CASSVGGAKTNTEAFF
TGTGCCAGCAGCGTAGGGGGAGCCAAAACGAACACTGAAGCTTTCTTT
>TRBJ1-2|TRBV4-1|-|-
CASSQDSGGYGYGYTF
TGCGCCAGCAGCCAAGATTCGGGCGGGTACGGCTATGGCTACACCTTC
>TRBJ2-3|TRBV9|-|-
CASSVAGGSYTDTQYF
TGTGCCAGCAGCGTAGCGGGGGGCTCGTACACAGATACGCAGTATTTT
>TRBJ2-7|TRBV6-5|-|TRBD1
CASTYSGQGLYEQYF
TGTGCCAGCACATATTCGGGACAGGGATTATACGAGCAGTACTTC
>TRBJ2-1|TRBV5-1|-|-
CASSLEVNNEQFF
TGCGCCAGCAGCTTGGAGGTGAACAATGAGCAGTTCTTC
>TRBJ2-5|TRBV7-9|-|TRBD2
CASSLGAGVGETQYF
TGTGCCAGCAGCTTAGGTGCGGGAGTTGGGGAGACCCAGTACTTC
>TRBJ2-5|TRBV29-1|-|-
CSVDDRIGETQYF
TGCAGCGTTGACGACCGCATTGGAGAGACCCAGTACTTC
>TRBJ2-1|TRBV19|-|-
CATTDRLNEQFF
TGTGCCACTACGGACAGACTGAATGAGCAGTTCTTC
>TRBJ1-4|TRBV25-1|-|-
CASSELEGKLFF
TGTGCCAGCAGTGAGCTCGAGGGGAAACTGTTTTTT
>TRBJ1-3|TRBV2|-|TRBD1
CASRDRGRIPSGNTIYF
TGTGCCAGCCGGGACAGGGGGCGGATTCCCTCTGGAAACACCATATATTTT
>TRBJ2-1|TRBV13|-|TRBD2
CASSLRLAGGPSYNEQFF
TGTGCCAGCAGCTTAAGGCTAGCGGGAGGGCCTTCCTACAATGAGCAGTTCTTC
>TRBJ1-2|TRBV19|-|-
CASSQTGSAFYGYTF
TGTGCCAGTAGTCAGACAGGATCGGCCTTCTATGGCTACACCTTC
>TRBJ2-2|TRBV7-9|once|TRBD1
CASSSGQTNTGELFF
TGTGCCAGCAGCTCGGGACAGACGAACACCGGGGAGCTGTTTTTT
>TRBJ2-3|TRBV6-7|-|TRBD1
CASSYFYRQGAQDTQYF
TGTGCCAGCAGTTATTTTTATCGACAGGGGGCCCAAGATACGCAGTATTTT
>TRBJ2-7|TRBV7-8|-|TRBD2
CASSVQLAGEAYEQYF
TGTGCCAGCAGCGTCCAACTAGCGGGAGAGGCCTACGAGCAGTACTTC
>TRBJ1-2|TRBV9|-|TRBD1
CASSSGGSYGYTF
TGTGCCAGCAGCTCAGGGGGGAGCTATGGCTACACCTTC
>TRBJ2-4|TRBV5-4|-|-
CASSFPEGSSQYF
TGTGCCAGCAGCTTCCCCGAGGGGAGCTCCCAGTACTTC
>TRBJ2-7|TRBV6-1|-|TRBD1
CASSERQGTYEQYF
TGTGCCAGCAGTGAGAGACAGGGGACCTACGAGCAGTACTTC
>TRBJ2-3|TRBV5-4|-|-
CASSLAGADTQYF
TGTGCCAGCAGCTTGGCTGGCGCAGATACGCAGTATTTT
>TRBJ2-7|TRBV7-7|-|TRBD1
CASSLGDRPYEQYF
TGTGCTAGCAGCTTAGGGGACAGACCCTACGAGCAGTACTTC
>TRBJ2-5|TRBV5-1|-|-
CASSLEGRETQYF
TGCGCCAGCAGCTTGGAAGGGAGAGAGACCCAGTACTTC
>TRBJ2-7|TRBV5-1|-|TRBD2
CASSLGSGGGHEQYF
TGCGCCAGCAGCTTGGGTAGCGGGGGGGGCCACGAGCAGTACTTC
>TRBJ1-1|TRBV9|-|-
CASSVATFGEAFF
TGTGCCAGCAGCGTAGCTACCTTTGGAGAAGCTTTCTTT
>TRBJ1-2|TRBV6-5|-|-
CASSYDSNYGYTF
TGTGCCAGCAGTTACGACAGTAACTATGGCTACACCTTC